The entry that follows covers one T cell receptor beta chain sequence. The antigen is undetermined. The sample belongs to a study of radiation and T cells in renal cell carcinoma. Regarding the study as a whole: From baseline, blood top tumor clonotypes peaked at 2 weeks post-radiation. Without pretreatment biopsies, baseline tumor clonotype presence was undetermined.

Profiling relied on immunoSEQ multiplex PCR, and the TCRdb table lists in-frame clones only, not all of them. The sample lists 130,000 or so clones; over 80% were seen once. The V gene's germline CDR1 is SNHLY and CDR2 FYNNEI. The CDR3 totals 14 residues. The V gene end was trimmed by 3 bases and the J gene end by 1 base; junction bases not matched to a gene: 2. Indicated time point: baseline pretreatment blood. Treatment given: 15 Gy SBRT to primary tumor, nephrectomy 4 weeks later. Radiation-treated patients gave blood at baseline, week 2 and week 4. This sample comprised blood, obtained from a patient whose treatment included radiotherapy and nephrectomy. The TCR originated in a woman aged 45-60 years with renal cell carcinoma. V gene TRBV2 combines with J gene TRBJ1-1, with 7 positions matching TRBD1. The CDR3 DNA is TGTGCCAGCAGTGAGAACAGGGGGAACACTGAAGCTTTCTTT. Its protein product is CASSENRGNTEAFF.